This TCR beta chain is drawn from a study of shared clonotypes between healthy human individuals. The length of the CDR3 is 18 residues. Assay used: immunoSEQ multiplex PCR; TCRdb lists only in-frame clones, some missing. In the table there are around 700,000 clones, roughly 94% of which are singletons. Naive CD8 isolation took CD45RO-negative cells positively selected for CCR7 and excluded terminally differentiated effector memory CD45RA+ cells. This sequence joins TRBV12-1 and TRBJ2-4; TRBD2 was called by the table and not checked on the DNA. TRBV12-1 is a pseudogene locus. The source material was naive CD8+ T cells sorted from blood. This clonotype originated in a man in his thirties or forties in good health. The CDR3: CASSFGGTLADSKNIQYF. CDR3 coding DNA: TGTGCCAGCAGCTTTGGCGGGACCCTAGCCGACAGCAAAAACATTCAGTACTTC.